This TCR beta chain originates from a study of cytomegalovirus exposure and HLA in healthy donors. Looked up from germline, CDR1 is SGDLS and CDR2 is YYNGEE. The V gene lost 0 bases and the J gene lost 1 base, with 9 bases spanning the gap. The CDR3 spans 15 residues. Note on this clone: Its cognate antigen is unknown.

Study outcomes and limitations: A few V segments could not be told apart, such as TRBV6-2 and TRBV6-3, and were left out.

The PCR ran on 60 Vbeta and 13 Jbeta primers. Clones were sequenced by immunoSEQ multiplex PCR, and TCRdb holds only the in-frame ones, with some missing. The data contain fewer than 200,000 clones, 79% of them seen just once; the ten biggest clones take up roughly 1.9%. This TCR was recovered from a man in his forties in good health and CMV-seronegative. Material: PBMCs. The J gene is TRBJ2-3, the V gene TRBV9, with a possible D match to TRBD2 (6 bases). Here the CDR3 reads CASSVVGGGTDTQYF. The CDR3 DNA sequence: TGTGCCAGCAGCGTAGTGGGGGGAGGCACAGATACGCAGTATTTT.